Listed below are T cell receptor beta chains from one sample, sequenced in a study of PD-1 blockade in classical Hodgkin lymphoma. Clones were read by immunoSEQ multiplex PCR, and TCRdb kept only the in-frame ones, dropping some. The sample includes about 35,000 clones, more than 80% of them seen just once. Sample: CD4+ T cells from blood, taken at baseline. The receptors were gathered from a human donor with classical Hodgkin lymphoma. Both conserved end residues are part of each CDR3. D genes are given only for firm matches. Only some rows state a clone size, as once, few, many or a class for expanded clones.

CDR3 DNA	CDR3 protein	D gene	V gene	J gene	clone size
TGTGCCAGCAGTTACTCGCCCTTGCAGTCCTACAATGAGCAGTTCTTC	CASSYSPLQSYNEQFF	-	TRBV6-5	TRBJ2-1	-
TGTGCCAGCAGCGGCCGGGACCAGGCTCGAATAGCCAAAAACATTCAGTACTTC	CASSGRDQARIAKNIQYF	-	TRBV9	TRBJ2-4	-
TGCGCCAGCAGCCATTACGGTCTAGCGGGACTCATATCGAGGCAGTTCTTC	CASSHYGLAGLISRQFF	TRBD2	TRBV5-1	TRBJ2-1	-
TGCGCCAGCAGTCTGGGCCCTCACCCTCTCGTTCCCTACGAGCAGTACTTC	CASSLGPHPLVPYEQYF	-	TRBV23-1	TRBJ2-7	-
TGCGCCAGCAGCTTACCGGGACAGGGGAACTATGGCTACACCTTC	CASSLPGQGNYGYTF	TRBD1	TRBV5-1	TRBJ1-2	-
TGTGCCAGCAGTTTATCGGGGGTGATCTACGAGCAGTACTTC	CASSLSGVIYEQYF	-	TRBV27	TRBJ2-7	-
TGTGCCAGCAGTAAAAACAGGGGGTTGGGGACCGGGGAGCTGTTTTTT	CASSKNRGLGTGELFF	TRBD1	TRBV6-6	TRBJ2-2	-
TGTGCCAGTAGTATCGGGGGTTCGGGAAGGCCGCAGCAGAACACTGAAGCTTTCTTT	CASSIGGSGRPQQNTEAFF	-	TRBV19	TRBJ1-1	-
TGCGCCAGCAGCGACTTAAAGCAGGGTTATGAAAAACTGTTTTTT	CASSDLKQGYEKLFF	-	TRBV5-1	TRBJ1-4	-
TGTGCCAGCAGGAAGCAAGCGGGAGAGCTCTGGACCACAGATACGCAGTATTTT	CASRKQAGELWTTDTQYF	TRBD2	TRBV25-1	TRBJ2-3	-
TGCAGCGTTGGAGGCGACAGGAGGGAGCAGTACTTC	CSVGGDRREQYF	-	TRBV29-1	TRBJ2-7	-
TGTGCCAGCAGCCCCTCCTCCAGGACAGACTACAATGAGCAGTTCTTC	CASSPSSRTDYNEQFF	-	TRBV7-9	TRBJ2-1	-
TGCAGCGTTGCCCTATACTCTCGCGGGGCCTCCTACAATGAGCAGTTCTTC	CSVALYSRGASYNEQFF	-	TRBV29-1	TRBJ2-1	once
TGTGCCTGGAGTGTACTTTCTAGCGTCGAGACCCAGTACTTC	CAWSVLSSVETQYF	-	TRBV30	TRBJ2-5	once
TGTGCCAGCAGCGCATTGGGACTAGCGGGAGTGCCGTCCATTCAGTACTTC	CASSALGLAGVPSIQYF	TRBD2	TRBV9	TRBJ2-4	-
TGCGCCAGCAGCCAAGTCCCCTCCGGGAGAGCCCATGAGCAGTTCTTC	CASSQVPSGRAHEQFF	-	TRBV4-1	TRBJ2-1	-
TGTGCCAGCAGTTTCCACCCTGGACAGGGACTTTGGCTGGGGGACACTGAAGCTTTCTTT	CASSFHPGQGLWLGDTEAFF	TRBD1	TRBV28	TRBJ1-1	-
TGTGCCATCTCCGGACTAGCGGGAGCCGGGGAGCTGTTTTTT	CAISGLAGAGELFF	TRBD2	TRBV6-5	TRBJ2-2	-
TGTGCCAGCAGCCCCCCTAGCACAGATACGCAGTATTTT	CASSPPSTDTQYF	-	TRBV5-6	TRBJ2-3	-
TGTGCCAGCTCACAATCGCCAGGGACTAGCGGGATTAATGAGCAGTTCTTC	CASSQSPGTSGINEQFF	TRBD2	TRBV18	TRBJ2-1	-
TGTGCCTGGAGTGCCGGGACAGGGAATCAGCCCCAGCATTTT	CAWSAGTGNQPQHF	TRBD1	TRBV30	TRBJ1-5	-
TGTGCCAGCAGCCCCTCAACGATTAAAGGCGGGGAGCTGTTTTTT	CASSPSTIKGGELFF	-	TRBV11-3	TRBJ2-2	-
TGCGCCAGCAGTGAGAGGCCCCCCCGTCCGACCTACGAGCAGTACTTC	CASSERPPRPTYEQYF	-	TRBV10-2	TRBJ2-7	-
TGTGCCAGCAGGATTCAACCGACAGTCACAGATACGCAGTATTTT	CASRIQPTVTDTQYF	-	TRBV6-6	TRBJ2-3	-
TGCAGCGCACTAGCGCTTCGATACAATGAGCAGTTCTTC	CSALALRYNEQFF	TRBD2	TRBV29-1	TRBJ2-1	-
TGTGCCAGCAGACGGGAAGGGTGGGGACCGGGGGACTACGAGCAGTACTTC	CASRREGWGPGDYEQYF	-	TRBV27	TRBJ2-7	-
TGCGCCAGCAGTGGCCGGACAGGGAATGAAAAACTGTTTTTT	CASSGRTGNEKLFF	TRBD1	TRBV10-2	TRBJ1-4	once
TGTGCCTGGAGTATGCTAGCGGGGGTCGAGACCCAGTACTTC	CAWSMLAGVETQYF	TRBD2	TRBV30	TRBJ2-5	once
TGTGCCAGCAGCGTAGTGGGGAGGACTGAAGCTTTCTTT	CASSVVGRTEAFF	-	TRBV9	TRBJ1-1	-
TGCGCCAGCAGCCAAGAAGGGAAGGGCCTGGGGACCGGGGAGCTGTTTTTT	CASSQEGKGLGTGELFF	-	TRBV4-1	TRBJ2-2	-
TGTGCCAGCAGCACAAAGGAGACCCAGTACTTC	CASSTKETQYF	-	TRBV6-6	TRBJ2-5	-
TGTGCCAGCAGCTTGTTAGCGGGAGTGATAAGTAACATTCAGTACTTC	CASSLLAGVISNIQYF	TRBD2	TRBV7-2	TRBJ2-4	-
TGTGCCAGCAGTTCCGGGACAGGGAACGAGTTGAAGCAGTTCTTC	CASSSGTGNELKQFF	TRBD1	TRBV6-4	TRBJ2-1	-
TGTGCTAGTGGTTTGGGTCCGGGGAGCGAGCAGTACTTC	CASGLGPGSEQYF	-	TRBV12-5	TRBJ2-7	-
TGTGCCAGCAGTTCTCCCCGGGGGAAGGAGCAGTTCTTC	CASSSPRGKEQFF	-	TRBV28	TRBJ2-1	-
TGTGCCAGTAAGTCGGGGAGCTCCTACGAGCAGTACTTC	CASKSGSSYEQYF	-	TRBV19	TRBJ2-7	-
TGTGCCAGCTCACGCGGGGCTCTGGAAGAGACCCAGTACTTC	CASSRGALEETQYF	-	TRBV18	TRBJ2-5	-
TGTGCCAGCAGCGAACCGGGACACAACACAGATACGCAGTATTTT	CASSEPGHNTDTQYF	-	TRBV9	TRBJ2-3	once
TGTGCCAGCAGCTTAGAGTTGTCTAGCGGCACAGATACGCAGTATTTT	CASSLELSSGTDTQYF	-	TRBV7-9	TRBJ2-3	-
TGTGCCAGCAAGGGGGAGACCTACGAGCAGTACTTC	CASKGETYEQYF	-	TRBV2	TRBJ2-7	-
TGTGCCAGCAGCCAAGATGTGCACAACTCCTACGAGCAGTACTTC	CASSQDVHNSYEQYF	-	TRBV4-2	TRBJ2-7	-
TGTGCCAGCAGTGAACAGGGAGCCTCCTCTGGAAACACCATATATTTT	CASSEQGASSGNTIYF	-	TRBV6-1	TRBJ1-3	-
TGCGCCAGCAGCCAGGATCCCGGTGGGGGAGGCCTAACCTACGAGCAGTACTTC	CASSQDPGGGGLTYEQYF	-	TRBV5-1	TRBJ2-7	-
TGCAGAGTGCCGTGGTGCAGCACCGGGGAGCTGTTTTTT	CRVPWCSTGELFF	-	TRBV29-1	TRBJ2-2	-
TGTGCCATCAGAGGGACAGGGAACACTGAAGCTTTCTTT	CAIRGTGNTEAFF	TRBD1	TRBV10-3	TRBJ1-1	-
TGTGCCAGCAGCTTAGGGGCGGGACTAGCGTGGGACAATGAGCAGTTCTTC	CASSLGAGLAWDNEQFF	TRBD2	TRBV7-9	TRBJ2-1	-
TGTGCCAGCAGTTTATTTTCAGGGGTCTATGGCTACACCTTC	CASSLFSGVYGYTF	-	TRBV28	TRBJ1-2	-
TGTGCCAGCAGCCCTTCAATTAGCACCTCCTACGAGCAGTACTTC	CASSPSISTSYEQYF	-	TRBV4-2	TRBJ2-7	-
TGTGCCAGTAGTATTCTTGGCAGTGGCTACGAGCAGTACTTC	CASSILGSGYEQYF	-	TRBV19	TRBJ2-7	-
TGTGCCACCTCGGAGGGACCCAGCCTCTCTGGGGCCAACGTCCTGACTTTC	CATSEGPSLSGANVLTF	-	TRBV11-2	TRBJ2-6	-
TGCGCCAGCAGCTTACAGGGGACTTACGAGCAGTACTTC	CASSLQGTYEQYF	-	TRBV5-1	TRBJ2-7	-
TGTGCCAGCAGCTCCCTAGCGGCCTCCGCCCATGAGCAGTTCTTC	CASSSLAASAHEQFF	TRBD2	TRBV7-9	TRBJ2-1	-